The subject of this entry is one T cell receptor beta chain. This specimen comes from a study of blood T cells in healthy people across ages. Primed by a sample-barcoded 5' primer and a J-beta primer mix, a second PCR proceeded for 7 to 11 cycles. TCRdb passed the 5' RACE reads through MiXCR, listing each CDR3 protein once. The sample lists fewer than 950,000 distinct CDR3 sequences; around 36% were seen once. This sequence was found in a man aged 18 to 29 in good health. Material: blood.

The CDR3 reads CSARGLQNTGELFF. CDR3 nucleotides: TGCAGTGCTAGGGGACTGCAGAACACCGGGGAGCTGTTTTTT. J is TRBJ2-2 and V is TRBV20-1, with TRBD2 as a possible D gene (6 bases). V was trimmed by 3 bases and J by 1 base, leaving 9 bases between them. The V gene's germline CDR1 is DFQATT and CDR2 SNEGSKA (reference sequence). This CDR3 is 14 amino acids long.